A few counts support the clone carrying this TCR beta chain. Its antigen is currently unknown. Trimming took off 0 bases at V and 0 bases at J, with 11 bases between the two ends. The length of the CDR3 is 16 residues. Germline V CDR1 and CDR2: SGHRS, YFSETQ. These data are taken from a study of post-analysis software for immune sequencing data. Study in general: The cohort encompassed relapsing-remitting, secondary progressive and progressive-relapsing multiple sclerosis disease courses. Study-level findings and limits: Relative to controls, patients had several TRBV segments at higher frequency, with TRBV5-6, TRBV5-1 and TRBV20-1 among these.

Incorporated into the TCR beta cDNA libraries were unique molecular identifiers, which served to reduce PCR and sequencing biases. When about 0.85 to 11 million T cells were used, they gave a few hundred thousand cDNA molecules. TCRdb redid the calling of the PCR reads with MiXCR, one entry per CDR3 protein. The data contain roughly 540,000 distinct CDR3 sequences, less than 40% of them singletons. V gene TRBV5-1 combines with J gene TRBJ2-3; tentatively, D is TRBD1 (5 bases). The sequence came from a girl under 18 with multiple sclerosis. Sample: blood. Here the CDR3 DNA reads TGCGCCAGCAGCTTGGACAAGGGGTCTAGCACAGATACGCAGTATTTT. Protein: CASSLDKGSSTDTQYF.